The 8 T cell receptor beta chains in this list originate from one sample, sequenced in a study of T cells of healthy individuals. TCRdb re-derived calls from the 5' RACE reads in MiXCR, one entry per CDR3 protein. This table has 95,000 to 100,000 distinct CDR3 sequences, 15% to 20% appearing once. Receptor source: a human donor in good health.

V gene TRBV6-5 combines with J gene TRBJ2-2, with unresolved D. CDR1 and CDR2 from the germline V gene are MNHEY and SVGAGI. The ends were cut back, 6 bases at V and 3 bases at J, with 8 bases in the middle. CDR3 length: 13 residues. CDR3 nucleotides: TGTGCCAGCAGCACAACCGACACCGGGGAGCTGTTTTTT. Encoded protein: CASSTTDTGELFF.

This clonotype was found many times. This chain joins TRBV12-3 or TRBV12-4 and TRBJ2-5, with 13 bases aligning to TRBD2. CDR3 length: 19 residues. Trimming removed 5 bases from V and 1 base from J; junction bases left unmatched: 13. The CDR3 region is CASSANPGLAGSTQETQYF. CDR3 nucleotide sequence: TGTGCCAGCAGTGCCAACCCGGGACTAGCGGGGTCTACCCAAGAGACCCAGTACTTC.

This clonotype was picked up a small number of times. The chain joins TRBV10-3 to TRBJ1-1, with unresolved D. Trimming took 8 bases from V and 5 from J, leaving 12 bases between them. CDR1 is ENHRY, CDR2 SYGVKD, per germline. The CDR3 is 12 amino acids. The CDR3 region is CAIRGLRTEAFF. CDR3 coding DNA: TGTGCCATCCGGGGTCTAAGGACTGAAGCTTTCTTT.

This clonotype came up many times. V is TRBV5-6 and J is TRBJ1-1; D ambiguous. CDR3 length: 12 amino acids. Germline V lookup: CDR1 SGHDT, CDR2 YYEEEE. The ends were cut back, 0 bases at V and 8 bases at J, with 8 bases in the middle. The CDR3 is CASSLEGMEAFF. In DNA, the CDR3 is TGTGCCAGCAGCTTGGAAGGGATGGAAGCTTTCTTT.

This clonotype came up a few times. V is TRBV6-5 and J is TRBJ2-3; the D is unclear. The germline V gene encodes CDR1 MNHEY and CDR2 SVGAGI. The CDR3 has 12 amino acids. Between the trimmed V and J ends, which lost 6 bases and 0 bases, there was a span of 4 bases. The CDR3 sequence is CASRGSTDTQYF. CDR3 DNA sequence: TGTGCCAGCAGGGGTAGCACAGATACGCAGTATTTT.

The CDR3 is CASSFVSSNSPLHF. DNA of the CDR3: TGTGCCAGCAGTTTCGTGTCTTCCAATTCACCCCTCCACTTT. This chain joins TRBV6-5 and TRBJ1-6; D is unresolved. V gave up 4 bases and J gave up 7 bases, with 11 bases separating them. This CDR3 is built from 14 residues. The germline V gene encodes CDR1 MNHEY and CDR2 SVGAGI.

This clonotype was seen at least ten times. The gene calls are TRBV3-1 and TRBJ1-1, with D uncertain. The CDR3 totals 11 residues. The germline V gene has CDR1 LGHDT and CDR2 YNNKEL (reference sequence). V was clipped by 0 bases and J by 8 bases, with 4 bases between them. The CDR3 loop reads CASSQEWEAFF. CDR3 nucleotide sequence: TGTGCCAGCAGCCAAGAATGGGAAGCTTTCTTT.

This clonotype was detected only a few times. This chain joins TRBV12-3 or TRBV12-4 and TRBJ2-1; D is possibly TRBD2 (6 bases). Trimming cost V 6 bases and J 0 bases, with 15 bases left between them. The CDR3 totals 16 residues. CDR3 sequence (DNA): TGTGCCAGCAGGCCTTCTCCCGGGAGCTCCTACAATGAGCAGTTCTTC. Protein product: CASRPSPGSSYNEQFF.